This T cell receptor beta chain derives from a study of PD-1 blockade in classical Hodgkin lymphoma. In regard to this clone: Its cognate antigen is unknown.

As to time point: newly diagnosed, previously untreated cHL patient sample. Researchers used magnetic negative selection to pull out pure CD4+ T cells from thawed PBMCs. Clones were read by immunoSEQ multiplex PCR, and TCRdb kept only the in-frame ones, dropping some. The sample yields 20,000 to 25,000 clones, roughly 90% seen once. The germline V gene has CDR1 MNHEY and CDR2 SVGAGI. The CDR3 runs 14 residues. V was shortened by 8 bases and J by 2 bases, with 14 bases between the two germline ends. Study outcomes and limitations: The origin of the repertoire differences remains undefined, with disease activity or prior therapy as possible causes. In newly diagnosed patients, baseline TCR diversity was reportedly below that of healthy donors.

This chain joins TRBV6-5 and TRBJ2-3; D unresolved. The receptor comes from a human donor with classical Hodgkin lymphoma. The material sequenced was CD4+ T cells from blood. The CDR3 reads CASRRGSATDTQYF. The DNA for the CDR3 is TGTGCCAGCCGCCGCGGCAGTGCCACAGATACGCAGTATTTT.